The clone carrying this T cell receptor (beta chain) was counted a few times. As originally analysed: Using reference gene primer amplification, nucleated cell counts were estimated. TCRdb's table, derived via immunoSEQ multiplex PCR, lists solely in-frame clones and lacks some. V, J and clone size are taken as reported in that table, and D and trimming were inferred from the DNA itself. The sample has some 46,000 clones; 65% to 85% are singletons. This sample stems from a study of blood T cell repertoires in COVID-19. Background on the study: COVID-19 samples, acute and convalescent, were from the United States, Italy and Spain. T cells, B-cell-depleted T cells, or PBMCs provided the cDNA or gDNA that served as material.

Germline lookup yields CDR1 MNHEY and CDR2 SVGAGI. The V end was cut by 7 bases, the J end by 7 bases, with 22 bases between. The CDR3 is 15 residues long. Sequencing was performed on peripheral blood. This chain uses TRBV6-5 with TRBJ2-5; D is possibly TRBD1 (7 bases). The sequence came from a woman aged 80 or older with acute or convalescent COVID-19. The CDR3 protein is CASTLSRGALGTQYF. CDR3 DNA: TGTGCCAGCACCCTCTCCAGGGGGGCCCTCGGGACCCAGTACTTC.